What follows is one TCR beta chain and its context. Its cognate antigen is unknown. This entry comes from a study of cytomegalovirus exposure and HLA in healthy donors. When sampled, the donors appeared nominally healthy, though they likely had unrecorded immune exposures. This CDR3 is built from 13 residues. Looked up from germline, CDR1 is KGHSH and CDR2 is LQKENI. Trimming cost V 6 bases and J 3 bases, with 9 bases left between them. Study conclusions and caveats: Sequencing artifact likely explains a cluster of highly shared sequence variants. Associated with cytomegalovirus, according to the listing, were approximately 160 TCR beta chains.

The study ran its PCR with 60 Vbeta and 13 Jbeta primers. Clones were sequenced by immunoSEQ multiplex PCR, and TCRdb holds only the in-frame ones, with some missing. The repertoire holds roughly 200,000 clones, 77% seen once, with 3% to 4.5% in the top ten. The TCR sequence derives from an older woman in good health and CMV-seropositive. Material for sequencing was PBMCs. The chain links TRBV18 to TRBJ1-3; D is unclear. The CDR3 loop is CASSEGGGNTIYF. The DNA of the CDR3 is TGTGCCAGCTCCGAGGGTGGTGGAAACACCATATATTTT. The full variable domain, with the rest looked up from reference TRBV18 and TRBJ1-3, is NAGVMQNPRHLVRRRGQEARLRCSPMKGHSHVYWYRQLPEEGLKFMVYLQKENIIDESGMPKERFSAEFPKEGPSILRIQQVVRGDSAAYFCASSEGGGNTIYFGEGSWLTVV.